This TCR beta chain was identified during a study of shared T cell receptors in the human thymus. Generated by immunoSEQ multiplex PCR, the TCRdb table keeps only in-frame clones and is missing some. The table includes under 700,000 clones, around three quarters detected once. The CDR3 is 15 residues long. The germline V gene encodes CDR1 LGHNA and CDR2 YSLEER. V lost 0 bases to trimming and J lost 8 bases, with 13 bases between them. The sample was also reused in another study, on human thymus T cells.

Sequences were obtained from thymocytes. V usage is TRBV4-3 and J usage is TRBJ2-2; D is ambiguous. The sequence was obtained from a boy younger than two with a congenital heart defect. The CDR3 sequence: CASSQESLSRGELFF. CDR3 nucleotide sequence: TGCGCCAGCAGCCAAGAATCTCTATCCAGGGGGGAGCTGTTTTTT.